This T cell receptor beta chain was captured in a study of PD-1 blockade in classical Hodgkin lymphoma. Study-level information: On a schedule of every 2 weeks, patients received nivolumab 3 mg/kg intravenously.

Using immunoSEQ multiplex PCR, the repertoire was profiled, and TCRdb retains in-frame clones only, with some absent. The table has fewer than 30,000 clones, under 80% seen once. Details on this clone: Antigen specificity is unknown.

Time point of the sample: cycle 4 day 1 (C4D1), after 5 to 7 weeks of nivolumab. Brentuximab vedotin exposure varied, and every patient relapsed after autologous stem cell transplantation. Magnetic negative selection was used to purify CD4+ T cells from thawed PBMCs. Complete response, partial response or progressive disease were the best responses. Notes on the study in general: CD4+ but not CD8+ TCR diversity rose significantly by C4D1. The baseline diversity of complete responders showed similarity to that of newly diagnosed patients.

The CDR3 consists of 13 residues. Trimming took off 6 bases at V and 8 bases at J, with 13 bases between the two ends. The germline V gene has CDR1 SNHLY and CDR2 FYNNEI. The gene calls are TRBV2 and TRBJ2-2; D gene ambiguous. Material: CD4+ T cells from blood, obtained before the fourth cycle of nivolumab. The sequence derives from a human donor with classical Hodgkin lymphoma. The CDR3 spells CASRANWEGELFF. The CDR3 nucleotides are TGTGCCAGCAGGGCTAATTGGGAAGGGGAGCTGTTTTTT.